These T cell receptor beta chains were read from a single sample in a study of blood T cell repertoires in COVID-19. TCRdb keeps only in-frame clones here, not all; method: immunoSEQ multiplex PCR. The data show fewer than 350,000 clones, roughly 85% seen once. Sample: PBMCs or T cells enriched from blood (not recorded which). These receptors all stem from a woman in her thirties or forties with acute COVID-19. CDR3s include the opening cysteine and the closing phenylalanine or tryptophan. A D gene is named only where the DNA matches it firmly. Rows may omit the clone size; those that give it use once, few, many or a size class.

CDR3 length | D gene | J gene | clone size | V gene | CDR3 protein
15 | . | TRBJ1-5 | . | TRBV6-6 | CASSYSRGSLQPQHF
12 | . | TRBJ2-1 | once | TRBV7-2 | CASSLPGNEQFF
15 | . | TRBJ2-2 | . | TRBV7-3 | CASSSAPGNTGELFF
12 | . | TRBJ2-1 | . | TRBV18 | CASSSNYNEQFF
15 | . | TRBJ2-3 | . | TRBV5-1 | CASSLASGGADTQYF
15 | TRBD2 | TRBJ2-3 | . | TRBV2 | CASSRSGGSTDTQYF
15 | TRBD1 | TRBJ1-4 | . | TRBV20-1 | CSASSGGATNEKLFF
14 | . | TRBJ2-2 | once | TRBV24-1 | CATKTPGDTGELFF
19 | . | TRBJ2-3 | . | TRBV4-3 | CASSQDTTFPGGLTDTQYF
15 | TRBD2 | TRBJ2-7 | . | TRBV5-4 | CASSLGGGPPYEQYF
13 | . | TRBJ1-2 | . | TRBV6-5 | CASSSDGVHGYTF
15 | . | TRBJ1-2 | . | TRBV18 | CASSPQGVMMDGYTF
16 | . | TRBJ1-2 | . | TRBV7-9 | CASSLAPTVYDYGYTF
15 | . | TRBJ2-1 | . | TRBV6-9 | CASSYSPGSYNEQFF
18 | TRBD2 | TRBJ2-4 | . | TRBV7-9 | CASSLPPRLAGTKNIQYF
17 | TRBD1 | TRBJ1-2 | . | TRBV6-1 | CASSEFRVGQGNYGYTF
19 | TRBD2 | TRBJ2-1 | . | TRBV27 | CASSLSGTSGFGSYNEQFF
17 | TRBD1 | TRBJ1-4 | . | TRBV5-6 | CASSFAPDRGVNEKLFF